Presented here are 30 T cell receptor beta chains from one specimen sequenced in a study of blood T cell repertoires in COVID-19. Clones were read by immunoSEQ multiplex PCR, and TCRdb kept only the in-frame ones, dropping some. Of under 100,000 clones in the sample, around 80% are singletons; the top ten hold around 20%. Sequenced: peripheral blood. Receptor source: a woman older than 75 with active or convalescent COVID-19.

J is TRBJ2-3 and V is TRBV30; 10 nucleotides match TRBD2. CDR3 length equals 16 residues. Germline V gives CDR1 GTSNPN, CDR2 SVGIG (reference sequence). The junction had 5 bases not matched to a gene; V was cut back by 2 bases and J by 0 bases. The CDR3 nucleotides are TGTGCCTGGAGTACGAGCGGGGGGGCTAGCACAGATACGCAGTATTTT. It is translated as CAWSTSGGASTDTQYF. The whole variable domain, filled in from reference TRBV30 and TRBJ2-3, reads SQTIHQWPATLVQPVGSPLSLECTVEGTSNPNLYWYRQAAGRGLQLLFYSVGIGQISSEVPQNLSASRPQDRQFILSSKKLLLSDSGFYLCAWSTSGGASTDTQYFGPGTRLTVL.

J is TRBJ2-3 and V is TRBV18, with 10 positions matching TRBD1. The CDR3 is made up of 15 amino acids. Germline values: CDR1 KGHSH, CDR2 LQKENI. The ends lost 5 bases at V and 1 base at J; junction bases unmatched: 3. CDR3 nucleotide sequence: TGTGCCAGCTCAGACAGGGGGCTCGGCACAGATACGCAGTATTTT. It translates to CASSDRGLGTDTQYF.

The rearrangement joins TRBV6-2 or TRBV6-3 to TRBJ2-3; maybe TRBD2 (6 bases). V lost 6 bases, J lost 4 bases, and 20 bases lay in between. The CDR3 is made up of 16 amino acids. Germline CDR1 reads MNHEY; CDR2 reads SVGEGT. The chain's CDR3 is CASSPLGLPRSDTQYF. The CDR3 bases are TGTGCCAGCAGCCCTCTGGGACTCCCCAGATCAGATACGCAGTATTTT.

This chain joins TRBV6-5 and TRBJ2-1; the match to TRBD2 covers 9 bases. J lost 4 bases, V lost 8 bases, and 6 bases had no gene match. Germline CDR1 and CDR2: MNHEY and SVGAGI. CDR3 length equals 14 residues. This chain's CDR3 is CASRGSGGYNEQFF. In DNA, the CDR3 is TGTGCCAGCCGAGGAAGCGGGGGGTACAATGAGCAGTTCTTC.

This chain joins TRBV7-9 and TRBJ2-5, with 9 bases that match TRBD2. Per the germline V gene, CDR1 is SEHNR and CDR2 is FQNEAQ (reference sequence). The CDR3 is 17 amino acids. The trim removed 3 bases at V and 4 bases at J, leaving 12 bases unmatched. The CDR3 nucleotides read TGTGCCAGCAGCTTGACTCGCGGGGGGGGTGAAGGAGAGACCCAGTACTTC. It translates to CASSLTRGGGEGETQYF.

The genes are TRBV4-3 and TRBJ2-2, with 8 nucleotides matching TRBD1. V gave up 2 bases and J gave up 7 bases; unmatched junction bases: 6. Germline V gives CDR1 LGHNA, CDR2 YSLEER. The CDR3 runs to 15 residues. The CDR3 DNA sequence: TGCGCCAGCAGCCAAAGGCAGGGGGCTGTCGGGGAGCTGTTTTTT. Translated, it gives CASSQRQGAVGELFF.

The chain employs TRBV10-1 and TRBJ2-3, with 8 bases that match TRBD2. The CDR3 spans 13 residues. The V gene's germline CDR1 is WNHNN and CDR2 SYGVQD (reference sequence). The V gene end was trimmed by 4 bases and the J gene end by 12 bases; junction bases not matched to a gene: 9. CDR3 loop: CASSVLAGGPQYF. CDR3 bases: TGCGCCAGCAGTGTTTTGGCGGGGGGCCCCCAGTATTTT.

On this clone: A single base separates this from a much larger clone, so it may be a read error. The gene calls are TRBV4-2 and TRBJ2-3, with a weak D call TRBD2 (7 bases). V shed 4 bases and J shed 2 bases, with 25 bases lying between them. Germline V lookup: CDR1 LGHNA, CDR2 YNFKEQ. The CDR3 covers 19 residues. The CDR3 sequence is CASSRCEATGGLNTDTQYF. DNA of the CDR3: TGTGCCAGCAGCCGATGTGAAGCGACGGGGGGCCTGAACACAGATACGCAGTATTTT.

The V and J genes are TRBV3-1 (or the pseudogene TRBV3-2) and TRBJ2-5, with D possibly TRBD1 on 6 matching bases. The CDR3 covers 17 residues. The germline V gene encodes CDR1 LGHDT and CDR2 YNNKEL (reference sequence). V was pared by 0 bases and J by 4 bases, with 18 bases between. CDR3 in amino acids: CASSQDRFKGVAETQYF. In DNA form, the CDR3 reads TGTGCCAGCAGCCAAGATCGTTTCAAGGGGGTCGCAGAGACCCAGTACTTC.

J is TRBJ1-2 and V is TRBV10-2; possible D gene TRBD1, 6 bases. The germline CDR1 and CDR2 sequences are WSHSY and SAAADI. Trimming cost V 2 bases and J 4 bases, with 17 bases left between them. This CDR3 spans 16 amino acids. For the CDR3, the DNA is TGCGCCAGCAGTGAGGTCAACAGGGTCGATTTCTATGGCTACACCTTC. Protein product: CASSEVNRVDFYGYTF.

The chain is built from TRBV28 and TRBJ1-4; tentatively, D is TRBD1 (5 bases). Trimming took off 5 bases at V and 8 bases at J, with 9 bases between the two ends. This CDR3 spans 12 amino acids. Per the germline V gene, CDR1 is MDHEN and CDR2 is SYDVKM. This CDR3 reads CASSQGGEKLFF. For the CDR3, the DNA is TGTGCCAGCAGTCAGGGAGGAGAAAAACTGTTTTTT.

This chain links TRBV3-1 (or the pseudogene TRBV3-2) with TRBJ2-1, with D maybe TRBD2 (6 bases). V was trimmed by 6 bases and J by 9 bases, leaving 15 bases between them. Germline CDR1 reads LGHDT; CDR2 reads YNNKEL (reference sequence). CDR3 length: 13 amino acids. The CDR3 bases are TGTGCCAGCAGTCGGGACTCTGGGAGTGAGCAGTTCTTC. Its protein is CASSRDSGSEQFF.

This clone was found once. The CDR3 spells CSAGTGGNQPQHF. Here the CDR3 DNA reads TGCAGCGCAGGGACAGGTGGCAATCAGCCCCAGCATTTT. The chain joins TRBV29-1 to TRBJ1-5; 8 nucleotides align to TRBD1. The CDR3 has 13 amino acids. CDR1 and CDR2 from the germline V gene are SQVTM and ANQGSEA. Losses at the gene ends were 7 bases for V and 2 bases for J; bases not matched to a gene: 4.

The gene calls are TRBV6-5 and TRBJ2-1, with D maybe TRBD1 (5 bases). V was pared by 5 bases and J by 2 bases, with 7 bases between. CDR3 size: 13 residues. CDR1 and CDR2 (germline): MNHEY, SVGAGI. This chain's CDR3 is CASSLGPYNEQFF. CDR3 bases: TGTGCCAGCAGTCTGGGGCCCTACAATGAGCAGTTCTTC.

CDR3: CASSPDILYEQYF. The CDR3 DNA sequence: TGTGCCAGCAGCCCAGATATCCTCTACGAGCAGTACTTC. The V and J genes are TRBV5-4 and TRBJ2-7; D gene ambiguous. This CDR3 is built from 13 residues. V was clipped by 4 bases and J by 3 bases, with 11 bases between them. The germline V gene has CDR1 SGHNT and CDR2 YYREEE (reference sequence).

The CDR3 DNA reads as TGTGCCAGCAGGCCGGGACAGGGTTCTGGAAACACCATATATTTT. Amino acid sequence: CASRPGQGSGNTIYF. V and J are TRBV7-9 and TRBJ1-3; 9 nucleotides align to TRBD1. The CDR3 spans 15 residues. Germline V gene sequence: CDR1 SEHNR, CDR2 FQNEAQ (reference sequence). The V and J ends lost 6 bases and 1 base, in that order; junction bases with no gene match: 4.

This sequence joins TRBV7-2 and TRBJ1-2; 7 bases map to TRBD1. Germline-derived CDR1 and CDR2 are SGHTA and FQGNSA. V was clipped by 3 bases and J by 0 bases; unmatched bases: 13. The CDR3 totals 18 residues. The CDR3 region is CASSFTGVSLSANYGYTF. The CDR3 coding sequence is TGTGCCAGCAGCTTCACAGGGGTTTCCCTTTCAGCTAACTATGGCTACACCTTC.

The chain combines TRBV15 with TRBJ2-5, with D maybe TRBD1 (5 bases). The V gene lost 3 bases and the J gene lost 5 bases, with 19 bases spanning the gap. The CDR3 is 16 amino acids. Germline values: CDR1 LNHNV, CDR2 YYDKDF (reference sequence). CDR3 sequence: CATSRLTQGRSETQYF. Here the CDR3 DNA reads TGTGCCACCAGCAGGTTGACGCAGGGAAGGTCGGAGACCCAGTACTTC.

The rearrangement joins TRBV3-1 (or the pseudogene TRBV3-2) to TRBJ2-5, with 9 bases that match TRBD1. V shed 1 base and J 5 bases; nucleotides not matched to a gene: 5. Per germline, CDR1 LGHDT and CDR2 YNNKEL (reference sequence). This CDR3 is 15 amino acids long. In DNA form, the CDR3 reads TGTGCCAGCAGCCAAGGACCGGACAGGGGTGAGACCCAGTACTTC. Residues: CASSQGPDRGETQYF.

This clone was detected once. The V call is TRBV7-2, the J call TRBJ1-5, with D uncertain. The CDR3 loop spans 15 amino acids. Trimming shortened V by 1 base and J by 4 bases, and 11 bases separated the two germline ends. Per germline, CDR1 SGHTA and CDR2 FQGNSA. Written as DNA, the CDR3 is TGTGCCAGCAGCTTAGTCGGACTGGGTAATCAGCCCCAGCATTTT. Translation gives CASSLVGLGNQPQHF.

This clone was seen many times. This rearrangement joins TRBV6-2 or TRBV6-3 to TRBJ2-2, with TRBD2 identical over 10 bases. V was pared by 2 bases and J by 3 bases, with 15 bases of the junction left unmatched. Germline V gives CDR1 MNHEY, CDR2 SVGEGT. The CDR3 extends over 20 amino acids. The CDR3 sequence: CASSYLFQAGGPWDTGELFF. CDR3 nucleotides: TGTGCCAGCAGTTACCTATTCCAAGCGGGGGGGCCATGGGACACCGGGGAGCTGTTTTTT.

This chain links TRBV11-2 with TRBJ2-7, with a weak D call TRBD1 (5 bases). The CDR3 extends over 15 amino acids. Germline CDR1 is SGHAT and CDR2 is FQNNGV. Trimming left V 0 bases short and J 1 base short, with 10 bases between. This CDR3 is CASSLDVQGSYEQYF. In DNA, the CDR3 is TGTGCCAGCAGCTTAGATGTCCAGGGTTCCTACGAGCAGTACTTC.

V is TRBV21-1 and J is TRBJ2-1; the tabulated D call, TRBD2, remains unverified against the DNA. TRBV21-1 is a listed pseudogene. The CDR3 loop spans 18 amino acids. The CDR3 coding sequence is TGTGCCAGCAGCAAAGGGACTAGCGGGGGCCTGGCCTGTCAGGAGCAGTTCTTC. It encodes CASSKGTSGGLACQEQFF.

The rearrangement links TRBV6-5 to TRBJ1-4; 8 bases align to TRBD1. There are 15 residues in the CDR3. The V gene's germline CDR1 is MNHEY and CDR2 SVGAGI. Germline trimming cut 0 bases from V and 5 bases from J; bases unmatched to any gene: 2. The CDR3 DNA is TGTGCCAGCAGTTACTCGAACAGGGGGAATGAAAAACTGTTTTTT. It codes for CASSYSNRGNEKLFF.

This rearrangement joins TRBV24-1 to TRBJ1-4; 10 bases fit TRBD1. The CDR3 is 15 residues long. CDR1 KGHDR and CDR2 SFDVKD come from the germline V gene. Unmatched junction bases numbered 6, after V lost 2 bases and J lost 10 bases. CDR3 sequence (DNA): TGTGCCACCAGTGATTCCGGGACAGGGGATGGAAAACTGTTTTTT. It codes for CATSDSGTGDGKLFF.

The chain is built from TRBV3-1 (or the pseudogene TRBV3-2) and TRBJ2-7; D might be TRBD1 (5 bases). There are 13 residues in the CDR3. Trimming pared 0 bases from V and 4 bases from J, leaving 7 bases between. Germline V gene lookup returns CDR1 LGHDT and CDR2 YNNKEL (reference sequence). The CDR3 bases are TGTGCCAGCAGCCAAGACAGGGCTTACGAGCAGTACTTC. Translation gives CASSQDRAYEQYF.

The rearrangement joins TRBV7-6 to TRBJ1-1, with a possible D match to TRBD1 (6 bases). CDR3 length equals 13 residues. V lost 5 bases and J lost 3, with 10 bases in between. Germline V gene lookup returns CDR1 SGHVS and CDR2 FNYEAQ. CDR3 nucleotides: TGTGCCAGCAGCGTGGACAGCTACACTGAAGCTTTCTTT. Translated, it gives CASSVDSYTEAFF.

This sequence joins TRBV19 and TRBJ1-1; maybe TRBD1 (5 bases). Germline CDR1 LNHDA, CDR2 SQIVND (reference sequence). The CDR3 extends over 15 amino acids. With 6 bases removed from V and 5 bases from J, the gap between germline ends came to 19 bases. The CDR3: CASSPRAAEGTEAFF. The CDR3, as DNA: TGTGCCAGTAGCCCGCGGGCAGCGGAGGGGACTGAAGCTTTCTTT.

The V call is TRBV28, the J call TRBJ2-7; 9 nucleotides line up with TRBD1. Germline CDR1 MDHEN, CDR2 SYDVKM. The CDR3 length is 15 residues. Trimming at V came to 6 bases and at J to 3 bases, leaving 9 bases not matched to a gene. The chain's CDR3 is CASSSGQGIVYEQYF. CDR3 nucleotides: TGTGCCAGCAGCTCAGGACAGGGGATCGTCTACGAGCAGTACTTC.

The rearrangement uses TRBV28 and TRBJ2-7; D not resolved. V was shortened by 5 bases and J by 7 bases, with 15 bases between the two germline ends. Per germline, CDR1 MDHEN and CDR2 SYDVKM. This CDR3 has 13 residues. The CDR3 DNA sequence: TGTGCCAGCAGTCCAGACCCAACAGAGGAGCAGTACTTC. Residues: CASSPDPTEEQYF.